The present T cell receptor (beta chain) was sequenced within a study of cytomegalovirus exposure and HLA in healthy donors. Findings and limits, study-wide: CMV antigen specificity of a few CMV-associated chains was confirmed in vitro. Subsequent analysis showed first-cohort TCR clusters tending to co-occur in some 110 validation repertoires. Most TCR sequences were uncommon, yet certain public TCRs appeared in many donors.

CDR3 length: 15 residues. V was shortened by 3 bases and J by 1 base, with 12 bases between the two germline ends. CDR1 is SEHNR and CDR2 is FQNEAQ in the germline V gene (reference sequence). Assay used: immunoSEQ multiplex PCR; TCRdb lists only in-frame clones, some missing. The sample records over 110,000 clones, around 90% being singletons. Remarks on this clone: The antigen is undetermined.

The donors were in the roughly 120-subject validation cohort, distinct from the roughly 700-subject first cohort. The rearrangement links TRBV7-9 to TRBJ1-1; D is undetermined. Material: PBMCs. The source is a man younger than 35 in good health and CMV-seropositive. CDR3 in amino acids: CASSFFRRGNTEAFF. As DNA, the CDR3 is TGTGCCAGCAGCTTCTTCAGACGCGGGAACACTGAAGCTTTCTTT.